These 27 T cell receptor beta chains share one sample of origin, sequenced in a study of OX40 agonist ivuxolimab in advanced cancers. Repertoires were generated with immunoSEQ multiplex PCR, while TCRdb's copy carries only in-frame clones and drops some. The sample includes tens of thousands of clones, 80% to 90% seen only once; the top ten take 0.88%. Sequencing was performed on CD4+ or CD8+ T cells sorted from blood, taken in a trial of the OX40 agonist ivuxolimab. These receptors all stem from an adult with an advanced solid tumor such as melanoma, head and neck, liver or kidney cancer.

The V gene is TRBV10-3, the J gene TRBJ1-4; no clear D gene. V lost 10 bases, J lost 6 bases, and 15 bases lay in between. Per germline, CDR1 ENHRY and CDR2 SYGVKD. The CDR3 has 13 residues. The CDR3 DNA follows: TGTGCCACCTTTTCCCGATCGGATGAAAAACTGTTTTTT. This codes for CATFSRSDEKLFF.

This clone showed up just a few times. The DNA for the CDR3 is TGTGCCAGCAGTGAAGAGAGACTAGCGGATGAGCAGTTCTTC. Amino acid sequence: CASSEERLADEQFF. The rearrangement joins TRBV6-1 to TRBJ2-1; 9 nucleotides align to TRBD2. This CDR3 is 14 amino acids long. V trimming: 1 base; J trimming: 8 bases; junction bases outside the gene matches: 3. Germline lookup yields CDR1 MNHNS and CDR2 SASEGT.

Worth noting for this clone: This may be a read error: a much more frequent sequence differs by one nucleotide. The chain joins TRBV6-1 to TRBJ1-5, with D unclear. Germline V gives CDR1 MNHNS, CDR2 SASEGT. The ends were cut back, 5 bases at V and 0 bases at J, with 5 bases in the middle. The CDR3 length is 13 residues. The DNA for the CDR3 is TGTGCCAGCAGTTTAGATAGCAATCAGCCCCAGCATTTT. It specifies CASSLDSNQPQHF.

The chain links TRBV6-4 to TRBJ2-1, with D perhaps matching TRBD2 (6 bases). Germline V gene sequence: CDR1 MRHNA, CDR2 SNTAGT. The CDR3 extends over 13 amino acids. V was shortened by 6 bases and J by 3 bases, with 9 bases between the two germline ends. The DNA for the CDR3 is TGTGCCAGCAGCCGGGGGTTCTACAATGAGCAGTTCTTC. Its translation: CASSRGFYNEQFF.

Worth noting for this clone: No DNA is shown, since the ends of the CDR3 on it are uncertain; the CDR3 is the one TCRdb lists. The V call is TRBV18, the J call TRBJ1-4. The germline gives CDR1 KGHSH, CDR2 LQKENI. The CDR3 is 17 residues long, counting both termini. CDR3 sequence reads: CASSPSLGTGVHEKLFF.

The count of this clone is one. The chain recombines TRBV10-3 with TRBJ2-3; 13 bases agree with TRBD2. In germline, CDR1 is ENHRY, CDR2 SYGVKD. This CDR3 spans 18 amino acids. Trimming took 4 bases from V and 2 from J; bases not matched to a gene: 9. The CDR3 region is CAISAIGLAGADTDTQYF. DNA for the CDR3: TGTGCCATCAGTGCTATTGGACTAGCGGGAGCCGACACAGATACGCAGTATTTT.

The CDR3 loop is CASSPDRGGNEQYF. The CDR3, as DNA: TGTGCCAGTAGTCCCGACAGGGGCGGAAACGAGCAGTACTTC. This chain uses TRBV19 with TRBJ2-7; 8 bases fit TRBD1. Germline CDR1 is LNHDA and CDR2 is SQIVND (reference sequence). Trimming took 5 bases from V and 5 from J; bases not matched to a gene: 8. This CDR3 spans 14 amino acids.

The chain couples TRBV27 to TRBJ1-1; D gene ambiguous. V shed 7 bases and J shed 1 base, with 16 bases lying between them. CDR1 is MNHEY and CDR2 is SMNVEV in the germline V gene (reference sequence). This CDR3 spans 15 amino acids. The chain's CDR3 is CASKGVRLWNTEAFF. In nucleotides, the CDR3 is TGTGCCAGCAAAGGCGTGCGACTGTGGAACACTGAAGCTTTCTTT.

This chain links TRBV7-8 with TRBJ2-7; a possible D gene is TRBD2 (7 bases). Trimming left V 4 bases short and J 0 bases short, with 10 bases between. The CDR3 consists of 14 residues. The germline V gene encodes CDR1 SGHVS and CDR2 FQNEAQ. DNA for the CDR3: TGTGCCAGCAGCTCAGGGGACTACTCCTACGAGCAGTACTTC. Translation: CASSSGDYSYEQYF.

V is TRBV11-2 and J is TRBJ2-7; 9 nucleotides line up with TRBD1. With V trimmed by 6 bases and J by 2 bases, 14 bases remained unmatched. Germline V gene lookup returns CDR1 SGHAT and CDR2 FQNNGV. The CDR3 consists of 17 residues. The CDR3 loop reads CASRQITRGQGAYEQYF. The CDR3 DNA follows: TGTGCCAGCAGACAAATAACCCGGGGACAGGGAGCCTACGAGCAGTACTTC.

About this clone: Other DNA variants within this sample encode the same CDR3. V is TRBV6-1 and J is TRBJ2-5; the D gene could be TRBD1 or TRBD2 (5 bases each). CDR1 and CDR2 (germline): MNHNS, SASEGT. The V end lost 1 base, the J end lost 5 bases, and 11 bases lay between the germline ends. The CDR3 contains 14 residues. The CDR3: CASSEGGGRETQYF. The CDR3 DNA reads TGTGCCAGCAGTGAAGGTGGGGGAAGGGAGACCCAGTACTTC.

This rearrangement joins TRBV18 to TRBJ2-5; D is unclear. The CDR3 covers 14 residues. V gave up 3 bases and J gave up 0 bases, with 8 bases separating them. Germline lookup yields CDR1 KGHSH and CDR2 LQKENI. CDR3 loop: CASSPASYQETQYF. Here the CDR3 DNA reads TGTGCCAGCTCACCTGCTTCGTACCAAGAGACCCAGTACTTC.

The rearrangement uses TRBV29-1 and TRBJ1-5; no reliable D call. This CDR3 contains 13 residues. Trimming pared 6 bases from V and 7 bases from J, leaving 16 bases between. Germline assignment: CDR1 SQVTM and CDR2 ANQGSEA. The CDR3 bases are TGCAGCGTGGAGGTCGCGGAGGGCCAGCCCCAGCATTTT. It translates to CSVEVAEGQPQHF. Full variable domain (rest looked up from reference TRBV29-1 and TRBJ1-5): SAVISQKPSRDICQRGTSLTIQCQVDSQVTMMFWYRQQPGQSLTLIATANQGSEATYESGFVIDKFPISRPNLTFSTLTVSNMSPEDSSIYLCSVEVAEGQPQHFGDGTRLSIL.

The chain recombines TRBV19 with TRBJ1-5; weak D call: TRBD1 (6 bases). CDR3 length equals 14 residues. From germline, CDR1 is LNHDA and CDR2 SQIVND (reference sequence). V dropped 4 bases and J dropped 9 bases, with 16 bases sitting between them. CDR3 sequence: CASSTEGGRRPQHF. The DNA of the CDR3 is TGTGCCAGTAGTACCGAGGGGGGGAGGCGGCCCCAGCATTTT.

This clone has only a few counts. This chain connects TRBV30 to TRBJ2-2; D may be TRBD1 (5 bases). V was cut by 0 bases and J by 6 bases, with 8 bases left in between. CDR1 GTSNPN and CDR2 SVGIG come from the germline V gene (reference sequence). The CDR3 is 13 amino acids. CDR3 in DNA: TGTGCCTGGAGTGTACAAGGGGCCGGGGAGCTGTTTTTT. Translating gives CAWSVQGAGELFF.

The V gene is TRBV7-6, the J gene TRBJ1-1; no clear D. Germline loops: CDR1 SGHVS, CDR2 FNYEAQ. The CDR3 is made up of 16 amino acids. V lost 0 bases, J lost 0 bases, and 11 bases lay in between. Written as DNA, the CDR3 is TGTGCCAGCAGCTTAGCGGCCCTAGGGATGAACACTGAAGCTTTCTTT. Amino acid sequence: CASSLAALGMNTEAFF.

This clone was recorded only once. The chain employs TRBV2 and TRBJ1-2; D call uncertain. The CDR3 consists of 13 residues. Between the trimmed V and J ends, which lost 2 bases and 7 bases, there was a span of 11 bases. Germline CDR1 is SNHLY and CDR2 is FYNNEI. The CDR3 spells CASSESNGGGYTF. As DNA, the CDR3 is TGTGCCAGCAGTGAATCCAATGGCGGTGGCTACACCTTC.

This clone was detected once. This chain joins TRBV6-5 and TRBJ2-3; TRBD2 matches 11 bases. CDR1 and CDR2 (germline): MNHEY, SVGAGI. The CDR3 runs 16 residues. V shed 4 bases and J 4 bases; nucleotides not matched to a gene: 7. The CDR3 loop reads CASSWLTSGTPDTQYF. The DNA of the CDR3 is TGTGCCAGCAGTTGGCTGACTAGCGGGACCCCAGATACGCAGTATTTT.

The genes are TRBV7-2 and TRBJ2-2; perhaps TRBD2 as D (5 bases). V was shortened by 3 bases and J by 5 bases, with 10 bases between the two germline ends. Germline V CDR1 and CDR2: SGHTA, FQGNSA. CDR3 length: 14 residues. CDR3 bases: TGTGCCAGCAGCTTCCGGGGTAATACCGGGGAGCTGTTTTTT. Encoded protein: CASSFRGNTGELFF.

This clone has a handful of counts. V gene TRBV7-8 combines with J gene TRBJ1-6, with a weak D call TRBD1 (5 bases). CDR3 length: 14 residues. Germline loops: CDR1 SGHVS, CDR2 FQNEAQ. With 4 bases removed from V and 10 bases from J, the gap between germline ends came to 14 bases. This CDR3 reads CASSYGAAGSPLHF. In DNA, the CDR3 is TGTGCCAGCAGCTACGGGGCGGCGGGGTCACCCCTCCACTTT.

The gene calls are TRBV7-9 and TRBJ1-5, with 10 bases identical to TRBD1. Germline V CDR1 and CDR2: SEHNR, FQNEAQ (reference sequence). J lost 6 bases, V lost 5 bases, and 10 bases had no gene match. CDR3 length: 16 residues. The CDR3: CASSEATGGRGQPQHF. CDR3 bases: TGTGCCAGCAGCGAAGCGACAGGGGGCCGGGGTCAGCCCCAGCATTTT.

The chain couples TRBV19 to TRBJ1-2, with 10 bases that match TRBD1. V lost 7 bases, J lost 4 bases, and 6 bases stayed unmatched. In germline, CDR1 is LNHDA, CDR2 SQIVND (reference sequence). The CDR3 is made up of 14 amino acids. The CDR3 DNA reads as TGTGCCAGTACCGGACAGGGGGGCCTCTATGGCTACACCTTC. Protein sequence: CASTGQGGLYGYTF.

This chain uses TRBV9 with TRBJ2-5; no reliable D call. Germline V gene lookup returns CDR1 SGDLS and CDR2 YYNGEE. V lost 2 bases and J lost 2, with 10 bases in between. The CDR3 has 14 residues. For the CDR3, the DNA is TGTGCCAGCAGCGTTCAAGAATGGCAAGAGACCCAGTACTTC. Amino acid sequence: CASSVQEWQETQYF. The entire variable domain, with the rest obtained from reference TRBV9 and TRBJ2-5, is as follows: DSGVTQTPKHLITATGQRVTLRCSPRSGDLSVYWYQQSLDQGLQFLIQYYNGEERAKGNILERFSAQQFPDLHSELNLSSLELGDSALYFCASSVQEWQETQYFGPGTRLLVL.

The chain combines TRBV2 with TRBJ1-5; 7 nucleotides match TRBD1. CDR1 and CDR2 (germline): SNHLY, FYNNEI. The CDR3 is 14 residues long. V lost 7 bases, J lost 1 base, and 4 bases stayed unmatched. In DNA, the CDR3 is TGTGCCAGCAATCCGGGACAGAGCAATCAGCCCCAGCATTTT. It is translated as CASNPGQSNQPQHF.

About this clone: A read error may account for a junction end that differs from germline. The CDR3 DNA reads as TGTGCTAGCAGCTTAGCCCCCGGGACAGAAGAGACCCAGTACTTC. Protein sequence: CASSLAPGTEETQYF. This chain links TRBV7-7 with TRBJ2-5, with TRBD1 matching 7 bases. The CDR3 is made up of 15 amino acids. CDR1 SSHAT and CDR2 FNYEAQ come from the germline V gene (reference sequence).

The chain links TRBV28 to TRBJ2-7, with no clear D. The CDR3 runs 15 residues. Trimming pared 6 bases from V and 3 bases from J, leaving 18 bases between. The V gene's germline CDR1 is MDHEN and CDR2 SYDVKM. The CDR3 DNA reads TGTGCCAGCAGCCTTTTCTTCGAACTGGGCTACGAGCAGTACTTC. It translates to CASSLFFELGYEQYF.

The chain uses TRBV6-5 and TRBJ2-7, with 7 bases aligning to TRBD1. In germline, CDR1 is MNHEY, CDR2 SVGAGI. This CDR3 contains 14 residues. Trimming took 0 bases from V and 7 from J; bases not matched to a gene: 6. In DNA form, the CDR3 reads TGTGCCAGCAGTTACTCAGGGGGCGCATTTGAGCAGTACTTC. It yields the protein CASSYSGGAFEQYF.